This T cell receptor (beta chain) was captured in a study of tumor and adjacent non-tumor tissue in lung cancer. TCRbeta libraries were built with three rounds of nested PCR, modified from ARM-PCR. TCRdb fed the multiplex PCR reads into MiXCR, producing one record per CDR3 protein. The table has roughly 220,000 distinct CDR3 sequences, 60% to 75% seen once. This clonotype was found a few times. Germline and junction disagree at one end, which may indicate a read error. The template was RNA from unsorted bulk tissue. This CDR3 has 16 residues. Germline V CDR1 and CDR2: LGHNA, YSLEER. The sample taken for sequencing was lung tumor tissue. The TCR originated in a man between 60 and 75 years old with non-small cell lung cancer. The J gene is TRBJ1-2, the V gene TRBV4-3; D remains unclear. The CDR3 coding sequence is TGCGCCAGCAGCCAAGGTGCAGCCCCAGCATCGGGAGGCTACATCTTC. Translated, it gives CASSQGAAPASGGYIF.